The clone carrying this T cell receptor beta chain was observed a handful of times. The authors amplified TCR beta CDR3 regions from RNA transcripts. An initial RT-PCR round employing HTBI primers preceded a second-round multiplex PCR. Each CDR3 protein gets one entry after TCRdb re-called the multiplex PCR reads with MiXCR. The table lists some 1.1 million distinct CDR3 sequences, about 36% of them singletons, with 11% in the top ten. The data belong to a study of Graves' ophthalmopathy and Graves' hyperthyroidism. The CDR3 length is 15 residues. Trimming stripped 8 bases from V and 0 bases from J, with 14 bases between.

The rearrangement uses TRBV12-3 or TRBV12-4 and TRBJ1-3; the D is unclear. The source of this sequence is an adult man with Graves' hyperthyroidism. The sequenced sample was peripheral blood or thyroid tissue (not recorded which). CDR3 sequence reads: CASQIGLSSGNTIYF. As DNA, the CDR3 is TGTGCCAGCCAAATAGGCCTCAGCTCTGGAAACACCATATATTTT.